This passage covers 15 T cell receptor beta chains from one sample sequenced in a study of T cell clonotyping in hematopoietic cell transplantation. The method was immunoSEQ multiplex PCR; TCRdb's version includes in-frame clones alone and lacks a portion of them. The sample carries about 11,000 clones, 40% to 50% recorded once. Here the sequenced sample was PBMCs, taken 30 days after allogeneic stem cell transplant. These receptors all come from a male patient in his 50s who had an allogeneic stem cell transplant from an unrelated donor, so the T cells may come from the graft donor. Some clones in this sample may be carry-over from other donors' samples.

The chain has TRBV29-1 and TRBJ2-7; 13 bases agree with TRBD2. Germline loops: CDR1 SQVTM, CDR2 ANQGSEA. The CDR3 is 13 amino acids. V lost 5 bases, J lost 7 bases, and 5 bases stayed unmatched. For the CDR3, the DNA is TGCAGCGTTAGGACTAGCGGGAGAGGTGAGCAGTACTTC. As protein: CSVRTSGRGEQYF.

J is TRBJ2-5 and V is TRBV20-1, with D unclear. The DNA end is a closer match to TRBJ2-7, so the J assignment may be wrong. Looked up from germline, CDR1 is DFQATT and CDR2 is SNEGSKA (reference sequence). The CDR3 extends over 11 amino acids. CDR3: CSAEDGYEQYF. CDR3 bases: TGCAGTGCTGAGGACGGTTACGAGCAGTACTTC.

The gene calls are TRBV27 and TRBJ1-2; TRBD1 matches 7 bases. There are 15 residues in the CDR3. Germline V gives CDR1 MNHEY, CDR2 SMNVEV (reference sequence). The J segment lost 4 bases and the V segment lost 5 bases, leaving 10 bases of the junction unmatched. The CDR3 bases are TGTGCCAGCAGTGCAGGGGGGTCGCCTGGCTATGGCTACACCTTC. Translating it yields CASSAGGSPGYGYTF.

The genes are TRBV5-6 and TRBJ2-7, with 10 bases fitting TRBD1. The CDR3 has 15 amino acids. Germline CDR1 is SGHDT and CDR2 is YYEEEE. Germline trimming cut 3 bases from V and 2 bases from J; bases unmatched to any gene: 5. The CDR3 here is CASSSGTGDPYEQYF. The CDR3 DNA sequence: TGTGCCAGCAGCTCCGGGACAGGGGATCCCTACGAGCAGTACTTC.

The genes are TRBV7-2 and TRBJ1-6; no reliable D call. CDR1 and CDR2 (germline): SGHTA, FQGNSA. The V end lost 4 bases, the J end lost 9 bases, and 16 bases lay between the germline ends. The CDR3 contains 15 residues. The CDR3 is CASSSQGTDGSPLHF. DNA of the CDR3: TGTGCCAGCAGCTCCCAAGGCACAGACGGTTCACCCCTCCACTTT.

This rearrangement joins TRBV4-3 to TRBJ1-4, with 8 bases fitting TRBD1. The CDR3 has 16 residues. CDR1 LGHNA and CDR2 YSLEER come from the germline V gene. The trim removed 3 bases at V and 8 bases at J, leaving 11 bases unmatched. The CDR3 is CASSHGIDRGGEKLFF. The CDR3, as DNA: TGCGCCAGCAGCCATGGTATTGACAGGGGCGGCGAAAAACTGTTTTTT.

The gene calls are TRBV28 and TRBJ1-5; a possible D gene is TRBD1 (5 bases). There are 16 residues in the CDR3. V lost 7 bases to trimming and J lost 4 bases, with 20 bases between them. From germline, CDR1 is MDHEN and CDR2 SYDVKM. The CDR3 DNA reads TGTGCCAGCATCGAGGGCGAGGGGTCAGAGAATCAGCCCCAGCATTTT. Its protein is CASIEGEGSENQPQHF.

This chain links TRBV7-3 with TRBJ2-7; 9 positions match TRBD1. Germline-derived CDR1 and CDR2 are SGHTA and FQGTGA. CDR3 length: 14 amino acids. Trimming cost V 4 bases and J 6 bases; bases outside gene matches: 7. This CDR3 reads CASSSDRGGFEQYF. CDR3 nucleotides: TGTGCCAGCAGCTCAGACAGGGGGGGCTTCGAGCAGTACTTC.

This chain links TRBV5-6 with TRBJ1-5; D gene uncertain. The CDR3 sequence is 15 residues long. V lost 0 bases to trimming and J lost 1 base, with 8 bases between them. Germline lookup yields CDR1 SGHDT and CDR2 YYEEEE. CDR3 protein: CASSLGSVSNQPQHF. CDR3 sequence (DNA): TGTGCCAGCAGCTTGGGGTCCGTAAGCAATCAGCCCCAGCATTTT.

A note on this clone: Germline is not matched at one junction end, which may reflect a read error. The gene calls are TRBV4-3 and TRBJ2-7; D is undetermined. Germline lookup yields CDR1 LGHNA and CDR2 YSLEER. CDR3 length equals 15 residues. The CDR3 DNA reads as TGCGCCAGCGGCCAAGATGTCGGCAGTCCGAGCGAGCAGTACTTC. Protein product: CASGQDVGSPSEQYF.

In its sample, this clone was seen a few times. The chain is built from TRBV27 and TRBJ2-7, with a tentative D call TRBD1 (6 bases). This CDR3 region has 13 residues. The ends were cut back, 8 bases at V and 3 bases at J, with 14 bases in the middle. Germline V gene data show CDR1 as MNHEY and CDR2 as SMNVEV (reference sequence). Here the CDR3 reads CASGLFRGYEQYF. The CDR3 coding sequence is TGTGCCAGCGGCTTGTTCAGGGGCTACGAGCAGTACTTC.

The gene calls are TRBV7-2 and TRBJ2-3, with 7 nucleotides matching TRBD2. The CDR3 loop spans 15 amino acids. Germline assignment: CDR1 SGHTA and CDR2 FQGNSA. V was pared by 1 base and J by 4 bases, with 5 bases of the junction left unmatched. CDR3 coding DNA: TGTGCCAGCAGCTTAGAAGCCCGGGGGGCAGATACGCAGTATTTT. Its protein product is CASSLEARGADTQYF.

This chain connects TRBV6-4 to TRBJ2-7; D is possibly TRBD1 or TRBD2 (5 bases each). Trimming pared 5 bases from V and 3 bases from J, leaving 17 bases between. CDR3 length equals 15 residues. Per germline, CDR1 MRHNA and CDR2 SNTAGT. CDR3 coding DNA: TGTGCCAGCAGTACCGGGACCGCGGGCAGCTACGAGCAGTACTTC. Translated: CASSTGTAGSYEQYF.

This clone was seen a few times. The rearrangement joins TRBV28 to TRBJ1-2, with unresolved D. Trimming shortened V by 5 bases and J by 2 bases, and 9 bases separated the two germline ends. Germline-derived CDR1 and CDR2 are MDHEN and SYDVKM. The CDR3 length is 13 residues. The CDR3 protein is CASSTTSNYGYTF. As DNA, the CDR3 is TGTGCCAGCAGTACGACATCAAACTATGGCTACACCTTC.

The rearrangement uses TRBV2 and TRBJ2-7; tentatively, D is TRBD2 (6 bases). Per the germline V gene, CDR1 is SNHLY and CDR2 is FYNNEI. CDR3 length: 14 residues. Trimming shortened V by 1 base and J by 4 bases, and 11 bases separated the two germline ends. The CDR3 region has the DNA TGTGCCAGCAGTGAAGGTGGAGGGTGGTACGAGCAGTACTTC. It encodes CASSEGGGWYEQYF.